This T cell receptor (beta chain) was found in a study of metastatic and nonmetastatic thyroid tumors. Study-wide points: Malignant thyroid tumors reportedly had TCR beta diversity that was significantly higher than in benign nodules, in blood and tumor.

Thyroid surgery was performed in patients who had received no treatment beforehand. Original processing methods: What underpinned the distant-metastasis classifier for papillary thyroid cancer was the set of CDR3 differences across clinicopathological groups. TCRdb recomputed clones from the PCR reads via MiXCR. The authors' filters were not applied to this entry. The repertoire holds 25,000 to 35,000 clones, with more than 25% as singletons. V gave up 7 bases and J gave up 1 base; unmatched junction bases: 6. There are 15 residues in the CDR3. This clone was seen only a few times. Antigen specificity is unknown.

Sequencing was done on a sample of blood. This TCR derives from a female donor with papillary thyroid cancer or a benign thyroid nodule (not recorded which). Some clones in this sample may be carry-over from other donors' samples. The chain employs TRBV12-3 or TRBV12-4 and TRBJ2-7; 11 nucleotides line up with TRBD2. The CDR3 is CASTKTSGVSYEQYF. Here the CDR3 DNA reads TGTGCCAGCACCAAGACTAGCGGGGTTTCCTACGAGCAGTACTTC.